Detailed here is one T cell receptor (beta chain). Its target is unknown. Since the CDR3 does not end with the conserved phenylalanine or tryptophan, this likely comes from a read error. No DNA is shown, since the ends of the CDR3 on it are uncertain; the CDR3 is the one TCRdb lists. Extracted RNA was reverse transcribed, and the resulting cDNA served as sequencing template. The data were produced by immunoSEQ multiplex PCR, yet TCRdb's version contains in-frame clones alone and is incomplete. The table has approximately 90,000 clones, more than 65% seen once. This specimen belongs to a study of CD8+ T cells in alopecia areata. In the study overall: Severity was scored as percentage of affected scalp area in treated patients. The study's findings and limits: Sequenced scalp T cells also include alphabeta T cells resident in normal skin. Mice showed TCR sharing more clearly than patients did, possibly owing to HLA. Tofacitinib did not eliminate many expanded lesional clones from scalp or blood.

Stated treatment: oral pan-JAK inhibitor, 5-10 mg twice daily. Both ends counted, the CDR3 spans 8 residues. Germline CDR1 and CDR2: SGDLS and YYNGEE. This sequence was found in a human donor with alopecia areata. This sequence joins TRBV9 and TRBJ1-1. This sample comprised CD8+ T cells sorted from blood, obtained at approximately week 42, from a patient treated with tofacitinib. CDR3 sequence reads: CASNENCL.